In this sample, the clone carrying this T cell receptor (beta chain) turned up a few times. As originally analysed: Amplification with reference gene primers provided the estimates of nucleated cell counts. Sequencing used immunoSEQ multiplex PCR; TCRdb keeps in-frame clones, though not all of them. That table furnishes V, J and clone size, whereas the DNA furnished D and trimming. The sample records about 120,000 clones, about 83% being singletons. The data stem from a study of blood T cell repertoires in COVID-19. Study at large: Spain, Italy and the United States supplied samples that represented acute and convalescent COVID-19. The analysed material was cDNA or gDNA that came from T cells, B-cell-depleted T cells, or PBMCs.

CDR3 length: 17 residues. Per the germline V gene, CDR1 is LGHNA and CDR2 is YNFKEQ. The V segment lost 0 bases and the J segment 6 bases; nucleotides outside the gene matches: 8. The clonotype comes from a man aged 65-85 years with acute or convalescent COVID-19. The chain links TRBV4-2 to TRBJ2-2; 9 bases map to TRBD2. The sample taken for sequencing was peripheral blood. The CDR3 here is CASSQDPGGGASGELFF. CDR3 nucleotides: TGTGCCAGCAGCCAAGACCCTGGCGGGGGGGCCTCCGGGGAGCTGTTTTTT.